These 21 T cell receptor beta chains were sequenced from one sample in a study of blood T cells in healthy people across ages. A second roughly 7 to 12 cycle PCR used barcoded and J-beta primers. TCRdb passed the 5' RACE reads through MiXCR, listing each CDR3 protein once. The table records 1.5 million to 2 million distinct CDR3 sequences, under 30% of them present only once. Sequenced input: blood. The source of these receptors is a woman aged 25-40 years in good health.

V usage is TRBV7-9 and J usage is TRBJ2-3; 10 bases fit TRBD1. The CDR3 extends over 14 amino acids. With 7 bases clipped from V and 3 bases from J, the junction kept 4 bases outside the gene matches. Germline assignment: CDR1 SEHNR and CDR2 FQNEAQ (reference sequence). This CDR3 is CASNPDRGTDTQYF. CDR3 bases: TGTGCCAGCAACCCGGACAGGGGGACAGATACGCAGTATTTT.

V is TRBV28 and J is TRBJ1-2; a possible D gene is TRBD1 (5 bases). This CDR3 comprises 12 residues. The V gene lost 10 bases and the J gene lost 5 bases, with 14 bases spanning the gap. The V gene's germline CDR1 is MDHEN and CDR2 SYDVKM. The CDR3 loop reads CATELGPYGYTF. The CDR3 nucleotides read TGTGCCACCGAGCTGGGACCGTATGGCTACACCTTC.

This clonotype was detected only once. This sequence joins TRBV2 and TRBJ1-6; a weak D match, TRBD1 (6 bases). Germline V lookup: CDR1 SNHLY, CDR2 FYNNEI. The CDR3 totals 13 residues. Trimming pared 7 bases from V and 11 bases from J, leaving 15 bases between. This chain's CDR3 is CASTSRGLTPLHF. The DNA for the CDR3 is TGTGCCAGCACGTCCAGGGGACTCACACCCCTCCACTTT.

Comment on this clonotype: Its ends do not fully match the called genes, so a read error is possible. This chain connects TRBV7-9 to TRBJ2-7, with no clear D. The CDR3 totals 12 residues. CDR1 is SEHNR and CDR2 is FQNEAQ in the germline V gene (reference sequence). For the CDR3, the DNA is TGTGCCGGCAGCTTAGAACTGGGAGAGCAGTACTTC. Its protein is CAGSLELGEQYF.

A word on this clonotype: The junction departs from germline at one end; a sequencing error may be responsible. The CDR3 region is CASSHRAHQEAQYF. CDR3 nucleotides: TGTGCCAGCAGCCACCGGGCCCACCAAGAGGCCCAGTACTTC. This chain connects TRBV3-1 to TRBJ2-5; no clear D. Germline CDR1 reads LGHDT; CDR2 reads YNNKEL (reference sequence). The CDR3 length is 14 residues.

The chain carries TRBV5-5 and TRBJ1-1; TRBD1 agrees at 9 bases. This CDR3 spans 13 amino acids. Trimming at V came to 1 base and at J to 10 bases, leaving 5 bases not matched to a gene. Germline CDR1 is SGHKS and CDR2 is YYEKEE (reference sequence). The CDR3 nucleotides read TGTGCCAGCAGCTTGTCTCCGGGACAGGGAGCTTTCTTT. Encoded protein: CASSLSPGQGAFF.

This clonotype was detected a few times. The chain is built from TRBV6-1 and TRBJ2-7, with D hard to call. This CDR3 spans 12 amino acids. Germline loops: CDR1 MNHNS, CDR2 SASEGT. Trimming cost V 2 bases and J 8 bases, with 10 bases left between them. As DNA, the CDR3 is TGTGCCAGCAGTGAACGAATCCTTAAGCAGTACTTC. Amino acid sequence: CASSERILKQYF.

CDR3 in DNA: TGTGCCAGCAGTGAAAGTAGCCAGGGAGGACAGCAGTTCTTC. Protein product: CASSESSQGGQQFF. The V gene is TRBV6-1, the J gene TRBJ2-1; TRBD2 is a possible D gene (6 bases). The CDR3 has 14 amino acids. Trimming took off 2 bases at V and 11 bases at J, with 16 bases between the two ends. Per the germline V gene, CDR1 is MNHNS and CDR2 is SASEGT.

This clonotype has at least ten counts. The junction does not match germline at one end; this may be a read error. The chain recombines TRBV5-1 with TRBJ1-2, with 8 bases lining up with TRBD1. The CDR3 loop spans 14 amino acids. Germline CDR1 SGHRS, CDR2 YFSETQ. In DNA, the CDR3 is TGTGCCAGCAGCTTAGGACAGGGACTTGGTGGCTACACCTTC. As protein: CASSLGQGLGGYTF.

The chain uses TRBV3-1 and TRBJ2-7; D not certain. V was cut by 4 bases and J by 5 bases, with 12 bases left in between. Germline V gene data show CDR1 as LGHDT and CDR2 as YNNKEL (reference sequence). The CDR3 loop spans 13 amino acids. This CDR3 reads CASSPPGLHEQYF. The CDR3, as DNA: TGTGCCAGCAGCCCCCCGGGCCTCCACGAGCAGTACTTC.

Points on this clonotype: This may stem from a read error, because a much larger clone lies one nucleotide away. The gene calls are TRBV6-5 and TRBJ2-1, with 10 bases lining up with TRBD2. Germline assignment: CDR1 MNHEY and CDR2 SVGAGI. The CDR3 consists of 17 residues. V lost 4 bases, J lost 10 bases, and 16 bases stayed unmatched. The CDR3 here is CASSSTILAGVTYEQFF. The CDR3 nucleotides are TGTGCCAGCAGTTCAACCATCCTAGCGGGGGTAACCTACGAGCAGTTCTTC.

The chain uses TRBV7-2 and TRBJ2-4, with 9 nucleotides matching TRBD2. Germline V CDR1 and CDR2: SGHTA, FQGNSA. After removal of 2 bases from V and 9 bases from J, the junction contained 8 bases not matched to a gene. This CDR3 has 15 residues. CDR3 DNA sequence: TGTGCCAGCAGCTTACAAACAAGCGGGGGGACCATTCAGTACTTC. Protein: CASSLQTSGGTIQYF.

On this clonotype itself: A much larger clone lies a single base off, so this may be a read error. The CDR3 DNA reads TGCAGCTCCGGGAAGTTGGGGGAGACCCAGTACTTC. Translated: CSSGKLGETQYF. V and J are TRBV29-1 and TRBJ2-5, with D maybe TRBD2 (5 bases). There are 12 residues in the CDR3. Trimming left V 8 bases short and J 5 bases short, with 15 bases between. Germline CDR1 SQVTM, CDR2 ANQGSEA. Variable domain in full (rest from reference TRBV29-1 and TRBJ2-5): SAVISQKPSRDICQRGTSLTIQCQVDSQVTMMFWYRQQPGQSLTLIATANQGSEATYESGFVIDKFPISRPNLTFSTLTVSNMSPEDSSIYLCSSGKLGETQYFGPGTRLLVL.

The CDR3 region has the DNA TGTGCCAGCAGTGAGGGGCCCCGGGGTAACGGCAATCAGCCCCAGCATTTT. It encodes CASSEGPRGNGNQPQHF. J is TRBJ1-5 and V is TRBV6-1; possibly TRBD1 for D (5 bases). Trimming pared 3 bases from V and 2 bases from J, leaving 17 bases between. CDR3 length equals 17 residues. The germline V gene encodes CDR1 MNHNS and CDR2 SASEGT.

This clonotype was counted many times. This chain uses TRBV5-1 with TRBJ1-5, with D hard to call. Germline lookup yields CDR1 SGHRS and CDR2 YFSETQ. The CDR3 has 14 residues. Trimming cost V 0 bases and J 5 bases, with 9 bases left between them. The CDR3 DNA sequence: TGCGCCAGCAGCTTGGACAGTCGGGATCAGCCCCAGCATTTT. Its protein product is CASSLDSRDQPQHF.

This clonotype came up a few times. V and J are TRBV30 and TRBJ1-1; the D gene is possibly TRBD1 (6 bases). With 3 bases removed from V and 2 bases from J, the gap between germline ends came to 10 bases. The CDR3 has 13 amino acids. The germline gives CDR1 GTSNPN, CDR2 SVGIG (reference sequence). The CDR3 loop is CAWSKDSNTEAFF. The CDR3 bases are TGTGCCTGGAGCAAGGACAGTAACACTGAAGCTTTCTTT.

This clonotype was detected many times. The CDR3 DNA is TGTGCCAGCAGCCAGCCCCTCGGCGGGCGAGAGACCCAGTACTTC. It specifies CASSQPLGGRETQYF. This chain connects TRBV3-1 to TRBJ2-5; a weak D match, TRBD2 (5 bases). The germline V gene has CDR1 LGHDT and CDR2 YNNKEL (reference sequence). Trimming removed 3 bases at V and 4 bases at J, with 15 bases between. This CDR3 comprises 15 residues.

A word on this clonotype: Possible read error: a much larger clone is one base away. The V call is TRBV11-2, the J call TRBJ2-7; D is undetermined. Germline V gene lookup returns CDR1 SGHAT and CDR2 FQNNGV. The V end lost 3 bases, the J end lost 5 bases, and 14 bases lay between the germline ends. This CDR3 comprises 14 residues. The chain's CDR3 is CASSFSQDDDEQYF. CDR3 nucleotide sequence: TGTGCCAGCAGCTTTTCCCAGGACGACGACGAGCAGTACTTC.

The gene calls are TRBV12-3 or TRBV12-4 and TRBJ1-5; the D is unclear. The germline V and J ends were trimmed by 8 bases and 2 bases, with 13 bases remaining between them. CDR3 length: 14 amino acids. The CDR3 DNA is TGTGCCAGCGGGGTGGACGGTCGCAATCAGCCCCAGCATTTT. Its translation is CASGVDGRNQPQHF.

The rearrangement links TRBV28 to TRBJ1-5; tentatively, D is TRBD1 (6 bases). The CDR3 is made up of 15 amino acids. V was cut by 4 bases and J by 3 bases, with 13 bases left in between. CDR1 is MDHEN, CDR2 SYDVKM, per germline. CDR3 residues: CASSSRGPLNQPQHF. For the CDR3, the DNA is TGTGCCAGCAGTTCTCGGGGGCCGCTCAATCAGCCCCAGCATTTT.

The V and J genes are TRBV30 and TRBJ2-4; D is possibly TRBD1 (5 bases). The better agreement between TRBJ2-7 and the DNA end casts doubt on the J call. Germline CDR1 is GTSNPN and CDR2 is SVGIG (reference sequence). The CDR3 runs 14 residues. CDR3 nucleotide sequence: TGTGCCTGGAGTGTACTGGGGCAGCTCTACGAGCAGTACTTC. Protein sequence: CAWSVLGQLYEQYF.